These 10 T cell receptor beta chains came from one sample sequenced in a study of T cell repertoires in cytomegalovirus infection. For these TCRs, the target antigens are not known. TCRdb fed the reads into MiXCR, producing one record per CDR3 protein. The profile shows about a million distinct CDR3 sequences, roughly a third of them singletons. The sample consisted of cultured CD8+ T cells from PBMCs, taken from culture after CMV antigen stimulation. Receptors originate from a human donor in good health (CMV status not recorded). Some clones in this sample may be carry-over from other donors' samples.

This clonotype was seen a handful of times. This chain connects TRBV12-3 or TRBV12-4 to TRBJ2-5; D is undetermined. The V end was cut by 3 bases, the J end by 0 bases, with 20 bases between. CDR3 length equals 18 residues. The CDR3 protein is CASSFEVGFGTYQETQYF. The CDR3 DNA reads TGTGCCAGCAGTTTTGAAGTGGGGTTCGGAACTTACCAAGAGACCCAGTACTTC.

This clonotype was picked up one time. An end of the junction differs from the germline gene, which may be a read error. The chain joins TRBV2 to TRBJ2-6, with a weak D call TRBD1 (6 bases). There are 14 residues in the CDR3. The V gene's germline CDR1 is SNHLY and CDR2 FYNNEI. The CDR3: CASTGSSGVNVLTF. The CDR3 DNA follows: TGTGCCAGTACAGGGAGCTCTGGGGTCAACGTCCTGACTTTC.

The chain employs TRBV20-1 and TRBJ1-1, with 8 bases fitting TRBD1. Germline lookup yields CDR1 DFQATT and CDR2 SNEGSKA (reference sequence). V lost 1 base, J lost 1 base, and 11 bases stayed unmatched. The CDR3 contains 17 residues. As DNA, the CDR3 is TGCAGTGCTAGAGGCTATACCCGGGACAGGAAGAACACTGAAGCTTTCTTT. It specifies CSARGYTRDRKNTEAFF.

This clonotype was detected ten times or more. V usage is TRBV7-8 and J usage is TRBJ1-3; D unclear. The CDR3 has 13 amino acids. V was cut by 5 bases and J by 7 bases, with 12 bases left in between. Germline V CDR1 and CDR2: SGHVS, FQNEAQ. CDR3 nucleotides: TGTGCCAGCAGCCTCGGACCGACCAACACCATATATTTT. Protein: CASSLGPTNTIYF.

Only a few counts were recorded for this clonotype. The genes are TRBV6-5 and TRBJ1-4, with a tentative D call TRBD1 (6 bases). V lost 8 bases and J 4 bases, leaving 11 bases between the germline ends. Germline CDR1 reads MNHEY; CDR2 reads SVGAGI. The CDR3 contains 13 residues. The CDR3 here is CASAGESNEKLFF. CDR3 in DNA: TGTGCCAGCGCAGGGGAGAGTAATGAAAAACTGTTTTTT.

This clonotype has only a few counts. The V call is TRBV11-2, the J call TRBJ2-1; D unresolved. CDR1 is SGHAT and CDR2 is FQNNGV in the germline V gene. The V end lost 4 bases, the J end lost 7 bases, and 8 bases lay between the germline ends. The CDR3 totals 12 residues. CDR3 region: CASSSNKNEQFF. CDR3 nucleotides: TGTGCCAGCAGCTCCAATAAAAATGAGCAGTTCTTC. The complete variable domain, with remaining parts taken from reference TRBV11-2 and TRBJ2-1, reads EAGVAQSPRYKIIEKRQSVAFWCNPISGHATLYWYQQILGQGPKLLIQFQNNGVVDDSQLPKDRFSAERLKGVDSTLKIQPAKLEDSAVYLCASSSNKNEQFFGPGTRLTVL.

This clonotype was detected a few times. This chain uses TRBV27 with TRBJ2-7; 7 nucleotides line up with TRBD1. CDR1 is MNHEY, CDR2 SMNVEV, per germline (reference sequence). V was pared by 2 bases and J by 2 bases, with 9 bases of the junction left unmatched. The CDR3 has 16 amino acids. CDR3 in amino acids: CASSLNPWTGTYEQYF. In DNA form, the CDR3 reads TGTGCCAGCAGTTTAAACCCCTGGACAGGAACCTACGAGCAGTACTTC.

The gene calls are TRBV12-3 or TRBV12-4 and TRBJ1-4; unclear D gene. The V end lost 7 bases, the J end lost 4 bases, and 13 bases lay between the germline ends. This CDR3 contains 14 residues. The CDR3 loop reads CASTLAGDNEKLFF. CDR3 nucleotide sequence: TGTGCCAGCACCCTTGCCGGAGATAATGAAAAACTGTTTTTT.

This clonotype was picked up a small number of times. This sequence joins TRBV4-1 and TRBJ2-1; D not resolved. The CDR3 runs 16 residues. Deletions cut 2 bases from V and 2 bases from J, with 13 bases between. Germline V CDR1 and CDR2: MGHRA, YSYEKL. CDR3 sequence: CASSQNGRNPYNEQFF. CDR3 DNA: TGCGCCAGCAGCCAAAATGGGCGGAACCCCTACAATGAGCAGTTCTTC.

This clonotype was found a few times. The chain carries TRBV28 and TRBJ2-7, with D perhaps TRBD2 (6 bases). The germline V gene has CDR1 MDHEN and CDR2 SYDVKM. V lost 6 bases, J lost 4 bases, and 13 bases lay in between. This CDR3 region has 13 residues. The CDR3 DNA reads TGTGCCAGCAGCCCCTCTAGCGAGTACGAGCAGTACGTC. It translates to CASSPSSEYEQYV.